The T cell receptor (beta chain) under discussion was sequenced for a study of cytomegalovirus exposure and HLA in healthy donors. 60 Vbeta and 13 Jbeta primers were used in PCR. Profiling relied on immunoSEQ multiplex PCR, and the TCRdb table lists in-frame clones only, not all of them. Here the sample spans roughly 190,000 clones, roughly 81% being singletons. This CDR3 spans 14 amino acids. The junction had 7 bases not matched to a gene; V was cut back by 4 bases and J by 4 bases. Germline V gene sequence: CDR1 SGHRS, CDR2 YFSETQ. The sequenced sample consisted of PBMCs. The chain has TRBV5-1 and TRBJ1-2; TRBD1 matches 7 bases. The sequence came from a woman aged 25 to 39 in good health and CMV-seropositive. The CDR3 sequence is CASSPGQQFYGYTF. The CDR3 DNA sequence: TGCGCCAGCAGCCCGGGACAGCAGTTCTATGGCTACACCTTC.